The 25 T cell receptor beta chains reported below all come from one sample, sequenced in a study of shared clonotypes between healthy human individuals. Assay: immunoSEQ multiplex PCR; the TCRdb copy retains only in-frame clones and omits some. The sample has 1.5 million to 2.5 million clones, approximately 94% seen once. Naive CD8 cells were CD45RO-negative, positively selected for CCR7, excluding terminally differentiated effector memory CD45RA+ cells. The sequenced material came from naive CD8+ T cells sorted from blood. These receptors were obtained from a man aged 18 to 30 in good health.

The chain has TRBV4-1 and TRBJ2-5; 9 bases are a match to TRBD2. The CDR3 loop spans 15 amino acids. Germline values: CDR1 MGHRA, CDR2 YSYEKL. Trimming cost V 4 bases and J 1 base; bases outside gene matches: 4. The chain's CDR3 is CASSLAGDSQETQYF. CDR3 in DNA: TGCGCCAGCAGCCTAGCGGGGGATTCCCAAGAGACCCAGTACTTC.

The gene calls are TRBV4-1 and TRBJ2-7, with 10 bases matching TRBD2. CDR1 is MGHRA, CDR2 YSYEKL, per germline. The CDR3 runs to 18 residues. V was pared by 0 bases and J by 3 bases, with 11 bases of the junction left unmatched. CDR3 nucleotides: TGCGCCAGCAGCCAAGAAACCTCTTCGGGACTAGCGATCTACGAGCAGTACTTC. This codes for CASSQETSSGLAIYEQYF.

Regarding this clone: Other DNA variants within this sample encode the same CDR3. The chain combines TRBV7-9 with TRBJ2-7, with D perhaps TRBD1 or TRBD2 (6 bases each). Germline CDR1 reads SEHNR; CDR2 reads FQNEAQ (reference sequence). Trimming removed 1 base at V and 2 bases at J, with 9 bases between. There are 14 residues in the CDR3. The CDR3: CASSLGRGPYEQYF. The CDR3 DNA reads TGTGCCAGCAGCTTAGGTCGGGGGCCCTACGAGCAGTACTTC.

V and J are TRBV5-4 and TRBJ2-7, with D unclear. The V end was cut by 4 bases, the J end by 0 bases, with 5 bases between. The CDR3 contains 12 residues. Germline V gene lookup returns CDR1 SGHNT and CDR2 YYREEE (reference sequence). CDR3 residues: CASSQSSYEQYF. Written as DNA, the CDR3 is TGTGCCAGCAGCCAGAGCTCCTACGAGCAGTACTTC.

The chain joins TRBV28 to TRBJ1-5; no clear D. With 5 bases removed from V and 0 bases from J, the gap between germline ends came to 11 bases. Germline-derived CDR1 and CDR2 are MDHEN and SYDVKM. This CDR3 comprises 15 residues. The CDR3 DNA sequence: TGTGCCAGCAGTACGGACGGCCTTAGCAATCAGCCCCAGCATTTT. Protein: CASSTDGLSNQPQHF.

V gene TRBV4-3 combines with J gene TRBJ2-1; 13 positions match TRBD2. Germline lookup yields CDR1 LGHNA and CDR2 YSLEER. This CDR3 is 19 amino acids long. J gave up 5 bases and V 4 bases, and 14 bases lay outside the gene matches. The CDR3 here is CASSPNLGLAGLHHNEQFF. The CDR3 coding sequence is TGCGCCAGCAGCCCGAATCTGGGACTAGCGGGACTCCATCACAATGAGCAGTTCTTC.

CDR3 coding DNA: TGTGCCAGCAGCGACACCCCCGGGCCCATGAACACTGAAGCTTTCTTT. Residues: CASSDTPGPMNTEAFF. The rearrangement links TRBV7-8 to TRBJ1-1; no firm D call. Trimming pared 5 bases from V and 0 bases from J, leaving 16 bases between. The CDR3 is made up of 16 amino acids. Germline CDR1 reads SGHVS; CDR2 reads FQNEAQ.

The V call is TRBV5-6, the J call TRBJ1-1; D is undetermined. CDR1 is SGHDT and CDR2 is YYEEEE in the germline V gene. The CDR3 spans 17 residues. Trimming removed 3 bases from V and 5 bases from J, with 23 bases in between. The CDR3 here is CASSSELREMFRTEAFF. In nucleotides, the CDR3 is TGTGCCAGCAGCTCCGAGTTAAGGGAAATGTTTAGGACTGAAGCTTTCTTT.

Concerning this clone itself: The sample has other DNA sequences that encode this CDR3 too. The genes are TRBV7-9 and TRBJ1-1; D remains unclear. Germline V lookup: CDR1 SEHNR, CDR2 FQNEAQ (reference sequence). V lost 1 base, J lost 1 base, and 4 bases lay in between. This CDR3 has 13 amino acids. The DNA for the CDR3 is TGTGCCAGCAGCTTAGGCCGGAACACTGAAGCTTTCTTT. This sequence encodes CASSLGRNTEAFF.

This clone was detected once. V is TRBV14 and J is TRBJ2-7; D uncertain. Trimming cost V 4 bases and J 0 bases, with 10 bases left between them. Germline V gives CDR1 SGHDN, CDR2 FVKESK. The CDR3 is 14 residues long. The CDR3 loop is CASSPSEHSYEQYF. DNA of the CDR3: TGTGCCAGCAGCCCGTCGGAACACTCCTACGAGCAGTACTTC.

The count of this clone is one. The CDR3 loop reads CASRGTGSIETQYF. CDR3 bases: TGTGCCAGCAGGGGGACAGGGTCCATTGAGACCCAGTACTTC. The chain carries TRBV2 and TRBJ2-5, with 9 bases aligning to TRBD1. CDR1 is SNHLY and CDR2 is FYNNEI in the germline V gene. Losses at the gene ends were 6 bases for V and 5 bases for J; bases not matched to a gene: 7. The CDR3 runs to 14 residues.

The chain uses TRBV30 and TRBJ2-2, with 13 bases matching TRBD2. This CDR3 comprises 16 residues. Trimming cost V 3 bases and J 1 base; bases outside gene matches: 2. Germline V gene data show CDR1 as GTSNPN and CDR2 as SVGIG (reference sequence). The CDR3 nucleotides are TGTGCCTGGAGAGGACTAGCGGGGGAGAACACCGGGGAGCTGTTTTTT. Amino acids: CAWRGLAGENTGELFF.

Comments on this clone: Other DNA sequences in this sample translate to the same CDR3. The V and J genes are TRBV9 and TRBJ2-2, with D perhaps matching TRBD2 (5 bases). The CDR3 consists of 14 residues. Germline V gene sequence: CDR1 SGDLS, CDR2 YYNGEE. V was cut by 2 bases and J by 1 base, with 6 bases left in between. As DNA, the CDR3 is TGTGCCAGCAGCGTCGGGATGAACACCGGGGAGCTGTTTTTT. This codes for CASSVGMNTGELFF.

This clone was seen a single time. The V and J genes are TRBV20-1 and TRBJ2-7, with D hard to call. This CDR3 is 11 amino acids long. The V end lost 0 bases, the J end lost 6 bases, and 6 bases lay between the germline ends. The germline V gene encodes CDR1 DFQATT and CDR2 SNEGSKA (reference sequence). As DNA, the CDR3 is TGCAGTGCTAGAGAGGTGGGCGAGCAGTACTTC. Protein sequence: CSAREVGEQYF.

This clone was detected only a few times. A read error may account for a junction end that differs from germline. J is TRBJ1-5 and V is TRBV2; weak D call: TRBD1 (5 bases). This CDR3 is built from 12 residues. Germline CDR1 is SNHLY and CDR2 is FYNNEI. CDR3 residues: CASRVNNQPQHF. The CDR3 DNA reads as TGTGCGAGCAGGGTAAACAATCAGCCCCAGCATTTT.

The rearrangement links TRBV11-2 to TRBJ2-3; D is possibly TRBD1 (5 bases). The CDR3 runs to 17 residues. The germline CDR1 and CDR2 sequences are SGHAT and FQNNGV. The germline V and J ends were trimmed by 2 bases and 0 bases, with 15 bases remaining between them. In nucleotides, the CDR3 is TGTGCCAGCAGCTTATATGCAGGGCCTATCAGCACAGATACGCAGTATTTT. Protein product: CASSLYAGPISTDTQYF.

This chain uses TRBV5-1 with TRBJ2-5; TRBD1 matches at 11 bases. CDR3 length: 16 residues. V dropped 2 bases and J dropped 3; count of bases not matched to a gene: 6. CDR1 SGHRS and CDR2 YFSETQ come from the germline V gene. CDR3 nucleotide sequence: TGCGCCAGCAGCTTAGTCAGGACAGGGGGCGAAGAGACCCAGTACTTC. Residues: CASSLVRTGGEETQYF. Supplemented by reference TRBV5-1 and TRBJ2-5, the full variable domain reads KAGVTQTPRYLIKTRGQQVTLSCSPISGHRSVSWYQQTPGQGLQFLFEYFSETQRNKGNFPGRFSGRQFSNSRSEMNVSTLELGDSALYLCASSLVRTGGEETQYFGPGTRLLVL.

The rearrangement joins TRBV10-3 to TRBJ1-2; 7 nucleotides agree with TRBD1. With V trimmed by 3 bases and J by 7 bases, 2 bases remained unmatched. Germline V gene sequence: CDR1 ENHRY, CDR2 SYGVKD. This CDR3 spans 12 amino acids. The CDR3 nucleotides read TGTGCCATCAGTGATGACAGGGTTGGCTACACCTTC. It translates to CAISDDRVGYTF.

The chain combines TRBV9 with TRBJ2-2; possible D gene TRBD1, 6 bases. The V gene's germline CDR1 is SGDLS and CDR2 YYNGEE. Trimming took 3 bases from V and 4 from J, leaving 10 bases between them. This CDR3 is 14 amino acids long. CDR3 in amino acids: CASSETGLTGELFF. The CDR3 DNA reads TGTGCCAGCAGCGAGACAGGTCTCACCGGGGAGCTGTTTTTT.

This clone showed up just once. The gene calls are TRBV19 and TRBJ2-1; TRBD1 matches at 7 bases. This CDR3 has 14 amino acids. CDR1 and CDR2 from the germline V gene are LNHDA and SQIVND (reference sequence). V trimming: 10 bases; J trimming: 4 bases; junction bases outside the gene matches: 10. The CDR3 here is CATAQGTEYNEQFF. The CDR3 DNA sequence: TGTGCCACTGCCCAAGGGACAGAGTACAATGAGCAGTTCTTC.

The chain uses TRBV7-2 and TRBJ2-7; D gene uncertain. The CDR3 runs to 14 residues. CDR1 is SGHTA, CDR2 FQGNSA, per germline. The V gene lost 5 bases and the J gene lost 0 bases, with 11 bases spanning the gap. CDR3 region: CASSQPTDSYEQYF. CDR3 DNA: TGTGCCAGCAGCCAACCGACGGACTCCTACGAGCAGTACTTC.

V usage is TRBV4-1 and J usage is TRBJ2-7; D assignment may be TRBD1 or TRBD2 (5 bases each). V was trimmed by 1 base and J by 4 bases, leaving 20 bases between them. Germline V gene lookup returns CDR1 MGHRA and CDR2 YSYEKL. This CDR3 contains 17 residues. The CDR3 spells CASSQVSATGPLYEQYF. The CDR3 DNA reads TGCGCCAGCAGCCAAGTGTCGGCGACGGGACCCCTGTACGAGCAGTACTTC.

The chain uses TRBV13 and TRBJ2-7; tentatively, D is TRBD2 (5 bases). This CDR3 contains 17 residues. V lost 0 bases and J 3 bases, leaving 18 bases between the germline ends. The germline CDR1 and CDR2 sequences are PRHDT and FYEKMQ (reference sequence). CDR3 sequence reads: CASSLGLGREEYYEQYF. DNA for the CDR3: TGTGCCAGCAGCTTAGGTCTGGGTCGGGAAGAATACTACGAGCAGTACTTC.

This CDR3 is CASSLSGSGYTF. CDR3 DNA sequence: TGTGCCAGCAGCTTAAGTGGCAGTGGCTACACCTTC. The rearrangement joins TRBV7-9 to TRBJ1-2; D not resolved. The CDR3 is 12 amino acids. V dropped 2 bases and J dropped 7 bases, with 8 bases sitting between them. Germline CDR1 SEHNR, CDR2 FQNEAQ (reference sequence).

The chain employs TRBV7-6 and TRBJ2-3; D unclear. The V and J ends lost 5 bases and 2 bases respectively, with 20 bases between them. This CDR3 has 17 residues. Per the germline V gene, CDR1 is SGHVS and CDR2 is FNYEAQ. The CDR3 DNA follows: TGTGCCAGCAGCCTGCCCGGCGGAGTGAGCGTCACAGATACGCAGTATTTT. Protein: CASSLPGGVSVTDTQYF. Full variable domain (outside the CDR3, taken from reference TRBV7-6 and TRBJ2-3): GAGVSQSPRYKVTKRGQDVALRCDPISGHVSLYWYRQALGQGPEFLTYFNYEAQQDKSGLPNDRFSAERPEGSISTLTIQRTEQRDSAMYRCASSLPGGVSVTDTQYFGPGTRLTVL.